A single sample gave rise to the 28 T cell receptor beta chains below, sequenced in a study of cytomegalovirus exposure and HLA in healthy donors. Researchers ran the PCR with 60 Vbeta and 13 Jbeta primers. Profiling relied on immunoSEQ multiplex PCR, and the TCRdb table lists in-frame clones only, not all of them. The sample lists under 200,000 clones, around 83% occurring once. What was sequenced was PBMCs. The receptors originated from a woman younger than 30 in good health and CMV-seronegative.

The V gene is TRBV25-1, the J gene TRBJ2-1, with 13 positions matching TRBD2. The germline CDR1 and CDR2 sequences are MGHDK and SYGVNS. The V gene end was trimmed by 2 bases and the J gene end by 8 bases; junction bases not matched to a gene: 9. The CDR3 contains 17 residues. CDR3 DNA: TGTGCCAGCAGTGAAGACGGACTAGCGGGAGCCAATCATGAGCAGTTCTTC. This codes for CASSEDGLAGANHEQFF.

The chain employs TRBV7-2 and TRBJ1-1; D gene uncertain. The CDR3 covers 13 residues. CDR1 SGHTA and CDR2 FQGNSA come from the germline V gene. Trimming took 1 base from V and 1 from J, leaving 4 bases between them. DNA for the CDR3: TGTGCCAGCAGCTTAGTTCAGAACACTGAAGCTTTCTTT. Its translation is CASSLVQNTEAFF.

The chain couples TRBV28 to TRBJ1-2; TRBD1 matches at 10 bases. V shed 4 bases, J shed 8 bases, and the junction held 7 bases outside the gene matches. The CDR3 has 14 amino acids. Germline lookup yields CDR1 MDHEN and CDR2 SYDVKM. Here the CDR3 DNA reads TGTGCCAGCAGTTCCGGACAGGGGGAGCGAGGCTACACCTTC. Translating it yields CASSSGQGERGYTF.

The genes are TRBV20-1 and TRBJ1-2; a possible D gene is TRBD1 (6 bases). V was clipped by 3 bases and J by 12 bases, with 11 bases between them. Germline CDR1 DFQATT, CDR2 SNEGSKA (reference sequence). This CDR3 has 10 amino acids. CDR3 amino acids: CSARQGIHTF. CDR3 nucleotides: TGCAGTGCTAGGCAGGGGATCCACACCTTC.

The chain uses TRBV29-1 and TRBJ2-7; TRBD1 matches 9 bases. Germline V gives CDR1 SQVTM, CDR2 ANQGSEA. Trimming removed 3 bases from V and 1 base from J; junction bases left unmatched: 7. This CDR3 has 15 amino acids. DNA for the CDR3: TGCAGCGTTGAGTTAGGGGACAGGGTATCCTACGAGCAGTACTTC. This codes for CSVELGDRVSYEQYF.

The chain combines TRBV7-2 with TRBJ2-3; 9 bases align to TRBD1. CDR3 size: 17 residues. The V gene end was trimmed by 5 bases and the J gene end by 4 bases; junction bases not matched to a gene: 13. CDR1 is SGHTA and CDR2 is FQGNSA in the germline V gene. The CDR3: CASSPPHTGGRADTQYF. The CDR3 DNA is TGTGCCAGCAGCCCGCCCCATACAGGGGGCAGAGCAGATACGCAGTATTTT.

The CDR3 protein is CASSTGRANEKLFF. CDR3 nucleotides: TGTGCCAGCAGTACAGGGAGGGCTAATGAAAAACTGTTTTTT. The V and J genes are TRBV6-5 and TRBJ1-4, with D maybe TRBD1 (6 bases). V shed 5 bases and J shed 3 bases, with 10 bases lying between them. Germline V gene data show CDR1 as MNHEY and CDR2 as SVGAGI. The CDR3 spans 14 residues.

The CDR3 loop reads CASSLEGAEETQYF. The CDR3, as DNA: TGTGCCAGCAGCTTAGAGGGGGCGGAAGAGACCCAGTACTTC. The rearrangement joins TRBV5-4 to TRBJ2-5; TRBD1 agrees at 7 bases. Looked up from germline, CDR1 is SGHNT and CDR2 is YYREEE (reference sequence). With 2 bases clipped from V and 3 bases from J, the junction kept 4 bases outside the gene matches. This CDR3 contains 14 residues.

The chain uses TRBV4-3 and TRBJ2-1; D is unclear. CDR3 length: 15 amino acids. Germline V gives CDR1 LGHNA, CDR2 YSLEER. The ends were cut back, 1 base at V and 6 bases at J, with 13 bases in the middle. This chain's CDR3 is CASSQVVTQGNEQFF. Written as DNA, the CDR3 is TGCGCCAGCAGCCAAGTCGTGACACAAGGCAATGAGCAGTTCTTC.

The V gene is TRBV30, the J gene TRBJ2-3; TRBD2 aligns across 9 bases. V trimming: 6 bases; J trimming: 0 bases; junction bases outside the gene matches: 13. Germline values: CDR1 GTSNPN, CDR2 SVGIG (reference sequence). This CDR3 region has 17 residues. The CDR3 region has the DNA TGTGCCTGTATGGCGGGAGGGTCGCTTTCTAGCACAGATACGCAGTATTTT. The encoded protein is CACMAGGSLSSTDTQYF.

The chain employs TRBV11-2 and TRBJ2-7, with TRBD2 matching over 10 bases. This CDR3 spans 17 amino acids. J was trimmed by 4 bases and V by 2 bases; bases with no gene match: 11. CDR1 and CDR2 from the germline V gene are SGHAT and FQNNGV. The chain's CDR3 is CASSLSYVASGSYEQYF. In DNA form, the CDR3 reads TGTGCCAGCAGCTTATCTTATGTGGCTAGCGGGAGTTACGAGCAGTACTTC. Based on the CDR3 plus reference TRBV11-2 and TRBJ2-7, the full variable domain is EAGVAQSPRYKIIEKRQSVAFWCNPISGHATLYWYQQILGQGPKLLIQFQNNGVVDDSQLPKDRFSAERLKGVDSTLKIQPAKLEDSAVYLCASSLSYVASGSYEQYFGPGTRLTVT.

V gene TRBV6-5 combines with J gene TRBJ1-2, with a weak D call TRBD1 (5 bases). Trimming stripped 2 bases from V and 8 bases from J, with 9 bases between. Germline V gene lookup returns CDR1 MNHEY and CDR2 SVGAGI. CDR3 size: 12 residues. For the CDR3, the DNA is TGTGCCAGCAGTTACGGGGGGGAAGGCTACACCTTC. Its translation is CASSYGGEGYTF.

A remark on this clone: The sample carries other DNA sequences with the same CDR3. The chain couples TRBV5-1 to TRBJ1-1; weak D call: TRBD1 (6 bases). The ends were cut back, 4 bases at V and 1 base at J, with 8 bases in the middle. The CDR3 contains 13 residues. Germline V gene data show CDR1 as SGHRS and CDR2 as YFSETQ. Here the CDR3 reads CASSLGGNTEAFF. CDR3 in DNA: TGCGCCAGCAGCCTAGGGGGGAACACTGAAGCTTTCTTT.

The chain carries TRBV19 and TRBJ2-3; TRBD1 might be the D (5 bases). V lost 9 bases and J 1 base, leaving 14 bases between the germline ends. The germline CDR1 and CDR2 sequences are LNHDA and SQIVND (reference sequence). The CDR3 runs 14 residues. CDR3 residues: CASKDTSRTDTQYF. The DNA of the CDR3 is TGTGCCAGCAAGGACACCTCTCGCACAGATACGCAGTATTTT.

The genes are TRBV7-2 and TRBJ1-1, with D unclear. Trimming took 0 bases from V and 1 from J, leaving 3 bases between them. Germline CDR1 is SGHTA and CDR2 is FQGNSA. CDR3 length equals 13 residues. The CDR3 nucleotides read TGTGCCAGCAGCTTAGCTCGGAACACTGAAGCTTTCTTT. This sequence encodes CASSLARNTEAFF.

The rearrangement uses TRBV19 and TRBJ2-4; 8 bases are shared with TRBD2. Looked up from germline, CDR1 is LNHDA and CDR2 is SQIVND (reference sequence). The ends lost 7 bases at V and 7 bases at J; junction bases unmatched: 18. The CDR3 covers 17 residues. The CDR3 loop is CASKGLVTSAVRNIQYF. Written as DNA, the CDR3 is TGTGCCAGTAAGGGGTTAGTGACTAGCGCGGTTAGGAACATTCAGTACTTC.

The chain uses TRBV4-3 and TRBJ1-2, with D perhaps TRBD1 (6 bases). Germline V gene lookup returns CDR1 LGHNA and CDR2 YSLEER. Trimming took off 0 bases at V and 7 bases at J, with 15 bases between the two ends. CDR3 size: 15 residues. The CDR3: CASSQDRGASGGYTF. The DNA of the CDR3 is TGCGCCAGCAGCCAAGATCGGGGGGCAAGCGGTGGCTACACCTTC.

CDR3 bases: TGCGCCAGCAGCTTTTTACAGGGGGCACGGGAGCAGTTCTTC. It yields the protein CASSFLQGAREQFF. This chain joins TRBV5-1 and TRBJ2-1, with 9 bases matching TRBD1. The CDR3 length is 14 residues. Germline lookup yields CDR1 SGHRS and CDR2 YFSETQ. V lost 2 bases, J lost 10 bases, and 7 bases stayed unmatched.

The chain uses TRBV5-1 and TRBJ2-3; TRBD1 aligns across 7 bases. The J segment lost 2 bases and the V segment lost 3 bases, leaving 12 bases of the junction unmatched. Germline V gene sequence: CDR1 SGHRS, CDR2 YFSETQ. CDR3 length equals 17 residues. For the CDR3, the DNA is TGCGCCAGCAGCTCAACAGGGGTACTTCAGTTCACAGATACGCAGTATTTT. Protein sequence: CASSSTGVLQFTDTQYF.

V is TRBV18 and J is TRBJ1-4; D is perhaps TRBD1 (6 bases). Trimming removed 2 bases from V and 5 bases from J, with 12 bases in between. Looked up from germline, CDR1 is KGHSH and CDR2 is LQKENI. This CDR3 is 15 amino acids long. The CDR3 DNA reads as TGTGCCAGCTCACCAAGTGACAGGACCAATGAAAAACTGTTTTTT. Translation: CASSPSDRTNEKLFF.

The genes are TRBV5-6 and TRBJ1-2; D perhaps matches TRBD1 (5 bases). Germline CDR1 is SGHDT and CDR2 is YYEEEE. CDR3 length: 17 residues. V lost 2 bases and J lost 4, with 21 bases in between. The CDR3 nucleotides read TGTGCCAGCAGCTTACGAACCCGGCAGGCAGGGCCCTATGGCTACACCTTC. Its protein product is CASSLRTRQAGPYGYTF.

The rearrangement links TRBV6-6 to TRBJ1-3; 12 nucleotides line up with TRBD1. The CDR3 consists of 15 residues. Germline CDR1 is MNHNY and CDR2 is SVGAGI (reference sequence). Germline trimming cut 7 bases from V and 8 bases from J; bases unmatched to any gene: 9. Written as DNA, the CDR3 is TGTGCCAGCACACCCGGGACAGGGGGCGAGCACACCATATATTTT. It codes for CASTPGTGGEHTIYF.

Of note for this clone: Mismatch with germline at one junction end may stem from a read error. For the CDR3, the DNA is TGTGCCAGCAGCCTACCCTTGAGGGGACATCACCCCCAGCATTTT. This translates into CASSLPLRGHHPQHF. The chain employs TRBV27 and TRBJ1-5, with D maybe TRBD1 (6 bases). Germline lookup yields CDR1 MNHEY and CDR2 SMNVEV (reference sequence). This CDR3 region has 15 residues.

The chain uses TRBV11-2 and TRBJ2-7; 8 positions match TRBD1. Trimming cost V 2 bases and J 1 base; bases outside gene matches: 4. The germline gives CDR1 SGHAT, CDR2 FQNNGV. The CDR3 is 15 residues long. CDR3 amino acids: CASSLPGGASYEQYF. The DNA of the CDR3 is TGTGCCAGCAGCTTACCAGGGGGCGCTTCCTACGAGCAGTACTTC.

The rearrangement links TRBV6-6 to TRBJ1-5, with 7 bases identical to TRBD1. Germline CDR1 is MNHNY and CDR2 is SVGAGI (reference sequence). V lost 5 bases and J lost 4; bases outside the gene matches: 8. This CDR3 is 15 amino acids long. The CDR3 spells CASSPLRGVNQPQHF. The CDR3 bases are TGTGCCAGCAGTCCCCTCAGGGGGGTAAATCAGCCCCAGCATTTT.

The rearrangement joins TRBV28 to TRBJ1-2, with 9 bases that match TRBD1. The CDR3 extends over 15 amino acids. J lost 1 base, V lost 5 bases, and 5 bases had no gene match. Germline lookup yields CDR1 MDHEN and CDR2 SYDVKM. CDR3 sequence: CASSPTGGFNYGYTF. The CDR3, as DNA: TGTGCCAGCAGTCCGACAGGGGGTTTTAACTATGGCTACACCTTC.

The chain carries TRBV19 and TRBJ2-1; 11 bases are a match to TRBD2. V lost 5 bases to trimming and J lost 6 bases; unmatched junction nucleotides: 6. Germline loops: CDR1 LNHDA, CDR2 SQIVND (reference sequence). CDR3 length equals 15 residues. The CDR3 reads CASSLGLAVPNEQFF. The CDR3 nucleotides read TGTGCCAGTAGTCTGGGACTAGCGGTCCCCAATGAGCAGTTCTTC. Together with reference TRBV19 and TRBJ2-1, the CDR3 gives the full variable domain: DGGITQSPKYLFRKEGQNVTLSCEQNLNHDAMYWYRQDPGQGLRLIYYSQIVNDFQKGDIAEGYSVSREKKESFPLTVTSAQKNPTAFYLCASSLGLAVPNEQFFGPGTRLTVL.

A few counts support this clone. The V gene is TRBV28, the J gene TRBJ2-1, with 7 positions matching TRBD1. Unmatched junction bases numbered 8, after V lost 3 bases and J lost 9 bases. CDR1 is MDHEN and CDR2 is SYDVKM in the germline V gene. The CDR3 consists of 14 residues. The DNA for the CDR3 is TGTGCCAGCAGTTTGACAGGGATGATCGGTGAGCAGTTCTTC. As protein: CASSLTGMIGEQFF.